This entry lists 16 T cell receptor beta chains sequenced from one sample in a study of cytomegalovirus exposure and HLA in healthy donors. Amplification used 60 Vbeta primers and 13 Jbeta primers. Only in-frame clones appear in the TCRdb table, and some are missing; sequencing was by immunoSEQ multiplex PCR. The sample has 200,000 to 250,000 clones, approximately 80% seen once. Sequencing was performed on PBMCs. These receptors were collected from a girl aged 5-17 years in good health and CMV-seronegative.

The chain employs TRBV2 and TRBJ2-7; D not resolved. Trimming shortened V by 7 bases and J by 1 base, and 14 bases separated the two germline ends. This CDR3 is 14 amino acids long. The germline V gene encodes CDR1 SNHLY and CDR2 FYNNEI. CDR3 region: CASIGARRSYEQYF. The CDR3 coding sequence is TGTGCCAGCATAGGAGCGAGACGGTCCTACGAGCAGTACTTC.

The chain joins TRBV11-2 to TRBJ2-3, with D maybe TRBD2 (6 bases). CDR3 length: 12 amino acids. Germline lookup yields CDR1 SGHAT and CDR2 FQNNGV. Trimming pared 4 bases from V and 11 bases from J, leaving 13 bases between. In DNA, the CDR3 is TGTGCCAGCAGCTCCCAGGGAGGTGTGCAGTATTTT. Translated: CASSSQGGVQYF.

This chain joins TRBV14 and TRBJ1-2; D call uncertain. CDR1 and CDR2 (germline): SGHDN, FVKESK. The germline V and J ends were trimmed by 4 bases and 8 bases, with 11 bases remaining between them. This CDR3 spans 12 amino acids. CDR3 sequence reads: CASSRSGRGYTF. CDR3 DNA sequence: TGTGCCAGCAGCCGGAGCGGGCGAGGCTACACCTTC. Based on the CDR3 plus reference TRBV14 and TRBJ1-2, the full variable domain is EAGVTQFPSHSVIEKGQTVTLRCDPISGHDNLYWYRRVMGKEIKFLLHFVKESKQDESGMPNNRFLAERTGGTYSTLKVQPAELEDSGVYFCASSRSGRGYTFGSGTRLTVV.

The chain carries TRBV15 and TRBJ1-2; a weak D match, TRBD1 (5 bases). CDR3 length: 12 amino acids. V lost 2 bases and J lost 6, with 7 bases in between. Germline assignment: CDR1 LNHNV and CDR2 YYDKDF (reference sequence). The CDR3 DNA is TGTGCCACCAGCAGAAAAGGGGATGGCTACACCTTC. Translating it yields CATSRKGDGYTF.

The V gene is TRBV28, the J gene TRBJ2-2; D is possibly TRBD1 (6 bases). Deletions cut 9 bases from V and 4 bases from J, with 12 bases between. The germline V gene encodes CDR1 MDHEN and CDR2 SYDVKM. The CDR3 contains 13 residues. This chain's CDR3 is CASTTGFTGELFF. In DNA, the CDR3 is TGTGCCAGTACCACAGGGTTCACCGGGGAGCTGTTTTTT.

Only one count was recorded for this clone. The J gene is TRBJ1-1, the V gene TRBV28; 7 bases map to TRBD1. Germline V CDR1 and CDR2: MDHEN, SYDVKM. The CDR3 is 13 residues long. Losses at the gene ends were 7 bases for V and 3 bases for J; bases not matched to a gene: 5. CDR3 loop: CASTPGQYTEAFF. The CDR3, as DNA: TGTGCCAGCACTCCGGGACAGTACACTGAAGCTTTCTTT.

The chain combines TRBV11-2 with TRBJ2-3; D call uncertain. Germline CDR1 SGHAT, CDR2 FQNNGV. V shed 4 bases and J shed 2 bases, with 19 bases lying between them. The CDR3 runs to 17 residues. The CDR3 protein is CASSSQGVGSVTDTQYF. The CDR3 DNA follows: TGTGCCAGCAGCTCCCAAGGTGTCGGGTCCGTCACAGATACGCAGTATTTT.

The table lists this clone with a few counts. Germline and junction disagree at one end, which may indicate a read error. This chain links TRBV7-7 with TRBJ2-7, with 8 bases fitting TRBD2. This CDR3 comprises 16 residues. Germline V gene data show CDR1 as SSHAT and CDR2 as FNYEAQ (reference sequence). Here the CDR3 reads CASSLAGLAGYYEQYF. In DNA, the CDR3 is TGTGCTAGCAGCTTAGCCGGACTAGCCGGGTACTACGAGCAGTACTTC.

The V call is TRBV28, the J call TRBJ1-2; 9 nucleotides align to TRBD1. The CDR3 extends over 16 amino acids. V lost 2 bases and J lost 5; bases outside the gene matches: 9. The germline V gene has CDR1 MDHEN and CDR2 SYDVKM. The CDR3 DNA reads as TGTGCCAGCAGTTTACGCGGGACAGGGTCTTCTTATGGCTACACCTTC. Its translation is CASSLRGTGSSYGYTF.

V is TRBV29-1 and J is TRBJ1-2; perhaps TRBD1 as D (6 bases). CDR3 length: 13 amino acids. V dropped 4 bases and J dropped 8 bases, with 17 bases sitting between them. CDR1 is SQVTM and CDR2 is ANQGSEA in the germline V gene. CDR3 residues: CSVGTAGGWGYTF. The CDR3 DNA follows: TGCAGCGTTGGAACCGCGGGGGGCTGGGGCTACACCTTC.

This clone came up once. V usage is TRBV2 and J usage is TRBJ1-6; 8 positions match TRBD1. J was trimmed by 10 bases and V by 8 bases; bases with no gene match: 7. This CDR3 is 13 amino acids long. Germline V CDR1 and CDR2: SNHLY, FYNNEI. Written as DNA, the CDR3 is TGTGCCAGCTGGCAGGACAGGGCCTCACCCCTCCACTTT. Protein product: CASWQDRASPLHF.

The rearrangement links TRBV28 to TRBJ2-7; D not resolved. Germline V CDR1 and CDR2: MDHEN, SYDVKM. Trimming pared 4 bases from V and 3 bases from J, leaving 4 bases between. The length of the CDR3 is 11 residues. The CDR3 nucleotides read TGTGCCAGCAGTTCCAACTACGAGCAGTACTTC. It is translated as CASSSNYEQYF.

This clone was counted a few times. The V call is TRBV7-8, the J call TRBJ2-1; 10 positions match TRBD2. The length of the CDR3 is 16 residues. After removal of 0 bases from V and 10 bases from J, the junction contained 9 bases not matched to a gene. CDR1 and CDR2 from the germline V gene are SGHVS and FQNEAQ. CDR3 DNA sequence: TGTGCCAGCAGCTTAGCCTCGATTCTAGCGGGGGCCGAGCAGTTCTTC. It codes for CASSLASILAGAEQFF.

This chain uses TRBV9 with TRBJ2-1; 14 bases map to TRBD2. The trim removed 3 bases at V and 5 bases at J, leaving 4 bases unmatched. CDR1 and CDR2 from the germline V gene are SGDLS and YYNGEE. The CDR3 has 16 residues. The CDR3 protein is CASSDGTSGGNNEQFF. CDR3 nucleotide sequence: TGTGCCAGCAGCGACGGGACTAGCGGGGGAAACAATGAGCAGTTCTTC.

V is TRBV15 and J is TRBJ2-5, with a tentative D call TRBD1 (5 bases). Between the trimmed V and J ends, which lost 1 base and 5 bases, there was a span of 17 bases. The CDR3 length is 16 residues. Germline CDR1 LNHNV, CDR2 YYDKDF (reference sequence). Here the CDR3 DNA reads TGTGCCACCAGCAGAGGTGGGGCAGGGCTCGAGGAGACCCAGTACTTC. This translates into CATSRGGAGLEETQYF.

With respect to this clone: This same CDR3 is encoded by further DNA sequences in the sample. J is TRBJ1-2 and V is TRBV12-5; no clear D. Trimming left V 1 base short and J 6 bases short, with 6 bases between. Per germline, CDR1 LGHNT and CDR2 FRNRAP. This CDR3 is built from 12 residues. The CDR3 here is CASGLDRNGYTF. CDR3 DNA: TGTGCTAGTGGTTTGGATAGAAATGGCTACACCTTC.